Listed below are T cell receptor beta chains from one sample, sequenced in a study of CD8 T cells in ankylosing spondylitis. Each CDR3 protein is one row after TCRdb ran MiXCR on the 5' RACE reads. The sample includes roughly 250,000 distinct CDR3 sequences, about 11% seen only once; the top ten take 2.6%. Material for sequencing was blood, either unsorted or a sorted T cell fraction (not recorded which). Source of these receptors: a male donor with ankylosing spondylitis or in good health (not recorded which). Both conserved end residues are part of each CDR3. The D gene is left open where the match is weak. Clone size is stated in some rows and not others, as once, few, many or a class when expanded.

TRBJ2-7,TRBV10-3,NA,many,CAIRTGTDSYEQYF,TGTGCCATCAGGACCGGGACGGACTCCTACGAGCAGTACTTC
TRBJ2-7,TRBV12-3/TRBV12-4,NA,many,CASSLGRVNYEQYF,TGTGCCAGCAGTTTGGGCAGGGTCAACTACGAGCAGTACTTC
TRBJ2-4,TRBV19,NA,few,CASSEGTPGNIQYF,TGTGCCAGTAGTGAGGGGACCCCTGGGAACATTCAGTACTTC
TRBJ2-2,TRBV5-1,NA,many,CASSSQAPNTGELFF,TGCGCCAGCAGCTCGCAGGCACCGAACACCGGGGAGCTGTTTTTT
TRBJ1-5,TRBV25-1,TRBD1,many,CASSEPGTGNQPQHF,TGTGCCAGCAGTGAGCCTGGGACAGGCAATCAGCCCCAGCATTTT
TRBJ1-2,TRBV7-2,TRBD1,few,CASSTRGPGTGGWHTF,TGTGCCAGCAGCACCCGGGGGCCGGGGACAGGGGGATGGCACACCTTC
TRBJ2-2,TRBV12-3/TRBV12-4,TRBD2,many,CASSPGLAGVTGELFF,TGTGCCAGCAGTCCAGGACTAGCGGGGGTGACCGGGGAGCTGTTTTTT
TRBJ2-7,TRBV25-1,NA,NA,CASSEERGGGHYEQYF,TGTGCCAGCAGTGAAGAGAGGGGGGGCGGCCACTACGAGCAGTACTTC
TRBJ2-6,TRBV12-3/TRBV12-4,TRBD1,few,CASSERGLGANVLTF,TGTGCCAGCAGTGAGAGGGGGCTCGGGGCCAACGTCCTGACTTTC
TRBJ1-4,TRBV5-1,NA,few,CASSLDGTDEKLFF,TGCGCCAGCAGCTTGGACGGGACGGATGAAAAACTGTTTTTT
TRBJ1-1,TRBV5-1,TRBD1,many,CASSGDRDTEAFF,TGCGCCAGCAGCGGTGACAGGGACACTGAAGCTTTCTTT
TRBJ1-1,TRBV6-1,NA,many,CASSGGKLNTEAFF,TGTGCCAGCAGTGGGGGCAAATTGAACACTGAAGCTTTCTTT
TRBJ2-3,TRBV20-1,TRBD1,many,CSAGQGATDTQYF,TGCAGTGCCGGACAGGGAGCCACAGATACGCAGTATTTT
TRBJ2-5,TRBV29-1,TRBD2,many,CSVSGGRKETQYF,TGCAGCGTTAGCGGGGGACGAAAAGAGACCCAGTACTTC
TRBJ2-2,TRBV7-8,NA,many,CASSPWDLNTGELFF,TGTGCCAGCAGCCCATGGGACCTGAACACCGGGGAGCTGTTTTTT
TRBJ2-3,TRBV4-1,TRBD1,many,CASSQPRQGVRSDTQYF,TGCGCCAGCAGCCAACCTCGACAGGGGGTCCGGTCAGATACGCAGTATTTT
TRBJ2-1,TRBV20-1,TRBD2,many,CSARDLTSGLSSYNEQFF,TGCAGTGCTAGAGATCTGACTAGCGGGTTGAGCTCCTACAATGAGCAGTTCTTC
TRBJ2-5,TRBV5-1,NA,many,CASSYGGNSEETQYF,TGCGCCAGCAGCTATGGGGGGAACAGCGAAGAGACCCAGTACTTC
TRBJ1-5,TRBV4-1,TRBD1,few,CASSQEGGGSNQPQHF,TGCGCCAGCAGCCAAGAGGGAGGGGGCAGCAATCAGCCCCAGCATTTT
TRBJ2-7,TRBV5-5,TRBD2,few,CASSPAPGTSGRLAKQYF,TGTGCCAGCAGCCCCGCCCCGGGGACTAGCGGGAGATTAGCGAAGCAGTACTTC
TRBJ1-1,TRBV6-1,NA,few,CASIPRGVGTEAFF,TGTGCCAGCATCCCCCGGGGAGTAGGGACTGAAGCTTTCTTT
TRBJ1-5,TRBV6-2/TRBV6-3,NA,many,CASRPPGTATNQPQHF,TGTGCCAGCAGACCCCCGGGGACGGCCACGAATCAGCCCCAGCATTTT
TRBJ1-5,TRBV20-1,NA,many,CSARSVGVNQPQHF,TGCAGTGCTAGATCAGTTGGAGTCAATCAGCCCCAGCATTTT
TRBJ2-3,TRBV12-3/TRBV12-4,NA,many,CASSISGFLTDTQYF,TGTGCCAGCAGTATATCCGGCTTCCTCACAGATACGCAGTATTTT
TRBJ1-6,TRBV2,NA,many,CASSPFRMPLHF,TGTGCCAGCAGTCCCTTCAGGATGCCCCTCCACTTT
TRBJ1-1,TRBV10-1,NA,few,CASSESIGEDTEAFF,TGCGCCAGCAGTGAGTCGATTGGGGAGGACACTGAAGCTTTCTTT
TRBJ2-1,TRBV27,TRBD2,many,CASSLWAGGPNEQFF,TGTGCCAGCAGTTTATGGGCGGGAGGCCCTAATGAGCAGTTCTTC
TRBJ2-7,TRBV5-1,TRBD1,many,CASSLGTGEGEQYF,TGCGCCAGCAGCTTGGGGACAGGGGAAGGCGAGCAGTACTTC
TRBJ2-1,TRBV4-2,NA,NA,CASSQRAQHYNEQFF,TGTGCCAGCAGCCAACGGGCCCAACACTACAATGAGCAGTTCTTC
TRBJ1-2,TRBV7-9,TRBD1,NA,CASSLVYAGGSDGYTF,TGTGCCAGCAGCTTAGTGTACGCAGGGGGCAGTGATGGCTACACCTTC
TRBJ2-7,TRBV30,TRBD2,few,CAWDRGLADSYEQYF,TGTGCCTGGGATAGGGGACTAGCGGACTCCTACGAGCAGTACTTC
TRBJ2-7,TRBV12-3/TRBV12-4,NA,many,CASSLGAGLASEQYF,TGTGCCAGCAGTTTAGGTGCGGGGCTGGCCTCCGAGCAGTACTTC
TRBJ2-1,TRBV5-1,NA,few,CASSVAGRASSYNEQFF,TGCGCCAGCAGCGTCGCTGGGAGAGCGTCCTCCTACAATGAGCAGTTCTTC
TRBJ2-5,TRBV20-1,NA,NA,CSARDGGSGETQYF,TGCAGTGCTAGAGATGGGGGTTCGGGGGAGACCCAGTACTTC
TRBJ2-1,TRBV6-1,TRBD2,many,CASRISGRGPNEQFF,TGTGCCAGCAGGATTAGCGGGAGGGGCCCCAATGAGCAGTTCTTC
TRBJ1-5,TRBV27,NA,NA,CASSSVGQTYSNQPQHF,TGTGCCAGCAGTTCCGTCGGACAGACTTATAGCAATCAGCCCCAGCATTTT
TRBJ2-3,TRBV27,TRBD2,many,CASSFIGTSGSGGTDTQYF,TGTGCCAGCAGTTTCATCGGGACTAGCGGGAGCGGGGGCACAGATACGCAGTATTTT
TRBJ1-1,TRBV18,NA,many,CASSPGGETEAFF,TGTGCCAGCTCACCAGGAGGGGAAACTGAAGCTTTCTTT
TRBJ2-7,TRBV5-1,NA,many,CASSIGGAPGEQYF,TGCGCCAGCAGCATAGGAGGGGCCCCTGGGGAGCAGTACTTC
TRBJ2-5,TRBV25-1,NA,NA,CASSGGSRAETQYF,TGTGCCAGCAGTGGAGGGTCGAGGGCCGAGACCCAGTACTTC
TRBJ1-5,TRBV5-6,NA,many,CASSMGLSNQPQHF,TGTGCCAGCAGCATGGGACTTAGCAATCAGCCCCAGCATTTT
TRBJ2-5,TRBV6-5,NA,many,CASSYSEGVPETQYF,TGTGCCAGCAGTTACTCGGAGGGGGTACCCGAGACCCAGTACTTC
TRBJ2-5,TRBV25-1,NA,many,CASSKGGGETQYF,TGTGCCAGCAGTAAGGGGGGAGGTGAGACCCAGTACTTC
TRBJ1-2,TRBV30,NA,few,CAWSALEGYTF,TGTGCCTGGAGTGCACTGGAGGGCTACACCTTC
TRBJ1-3,TRBV5-1,NA,many,CASSLDSGNTIYF,TGCGCCAGCAGCTTGGATTCTGGAAACACCATATATTTT
TRBJ2-1,TRBV18,TRBD2,few,CASSPSGLADNEQFF,TGTGCCAGCTCACCCTCGGGACTAGCGGACAATGAGCAGTTCTTC
TRBJ1-1,TRBV30,NA,NA,CAWAASAVDLRTEAFF,TGTGCCTGGGCTGCCTCTGCCGTCGACCTGCGGACTGAAGCTTTCTTT
TRBJ2-7,TRBV12-3/TRBV12-4,NA,many,CASSLDRSSYEQYF,TGTGCCAGCAGTTTAGACAGGAGCTCCTACGAGCAGTACTTC
TRBJ1-1,TRBV12-3/TRBV12-4,TRBD1,many,CASNPRGTGDAFF,TGTGCCAGCAACCCAAGGGGGACAGGGGATGCTTTCTTT
TRBJ2-5,TRBV5-1,NA,few,CASRVVGALEETQYF,TGCGCCAGCAGGGTGGTCGGCGCTTTAGAAGAGACCCAGTACTTC
TRBJ1-5,TRBV12-3/TRBV12-4,NA,many,CASSFGTYSNQPQHF,TGTGCCAGCAGTTTTGGGACCTATAGCAATCAGCCCCAGCATTTT